This TCR beta chain originates from a study of response to subunit inactivated influenza vaccine. Study-level results: The study's authors posited that every seasonal influenza vaccination enlists few new T cells.

In the case of this clonotype: Its antigen is undetermined.

Germline V gene data show CDR1 as DFQATT and CDR2 as SNEGSKA (reference sequence). Trimming took 1 base from V and 5 from J; bases not matched to a gene: 10. The CDR3 length is 16 residues. Each CDR3 protein is one row after TCRdb ran MiXCR on the RT-PCR reads. The sample yields around 480,000 distinct CDR3 sequences, 15% to 20% seen once. The clonotype originates from a man aged 50-75 years who received an inactivated influenza vaccine. The chain joins TRBV20-1 to TRBJ2-7, with TRBD1 identical over 11 bases. The source material was CD4+ T cells sorted from PBMCs, sampled less than 25 months after vaccination. CDR3 bases: TGCAGTGCTAGAGCCCCTCCGGGACAGGGGGTCAACGAGCAGTACTTC. Protein sequence: CSARAPPGQGVNEQYF.